The entry below gives a single T cell receptor beta chain sequence along with its context. Its antigen is not known. The table came from immunoSEQ multiplex PCR; TCRdb's copy has only in-frame clones and leaves some out. The sample comprises fewer than 40,000 clones, around three quarters of which are singletons, and around 12% rests with the top ten. It was autoimmune disease history or systemic immunosuppression that excluded patients. Sampling of blood occurred at baseline, cycle 4 day 1, and cycle 7 day 1. The data belong to a study of OX40 agonist ivuxolimab in advanced cancers. Study observations and caveats: Some nonresponders likewise displayed low normalized T-cell clonal expansion.

V dropped 1 base and J dropped 1 base, with 15 bases sitting between them. The V gene's germline CDR1 is SGHTA and CDR2 FQGTGA. The CDR3 loop spans 17 amino acids. The TCR comes from an adult with an advanced solid tumor such as melanoma, head and neck, liver or kidney cancer. This specimen consisted of CD4+ or CD8+ T cells sorted from blood, obtained in a trial of the OX40 agonist ivuxolimab. The rearrangement links TRBV7-3 to TRBJ2-3; a weak D match, TRBD1 (6 bases). The CDR3 reads CASSLMRGGLGTDTQYF. The CDR3 DNA sequence: TGTGCCAGCAGCTTAATGAGAGGGGGATTGGGCACAGATACGCAGTATTTT.